The 18 T cell receptor beta chains below come from one sample, sequenced in a study of T cells in Graves' hyperthyroidism and ophthalmopathy. Researchers took RNA transcripts and amplified the TCR beta CDR3 regions from them. In the first-round RT-PCR of the TCR CDR3, the HTBI primer set was used. Each CDR3 protein gets one entry after TCRdb re-called the multiplex PCR reads with MiXCR. The data hold about 400,000 distinct CDR3 sequences, with over 12% observed a single time. The sequenced sample was blood. The receptor set was obtained from a man between 50 and 59 years old with Graves' ophthalmopathy.

The chain recombines TRBV2 with TRBJ2-6, with D uncertain. The V end was cut by 4 bases, the J end by 1 base, with 2 bases between. This CDR3 comprises 13 residues. Germline CDR1 is SNHLY and CDR2 is FYNNEI. CDR3 coding DNA: TGTGCCAGCAGTGGGTCTGGGGCCAACGTCCTGACTTTC. Protein sequence: CASSGSGANVLTF.

This clonotype was seen at least ten times. The chain joins TRBV6-5 to TRBJ2-7, with 9 positions matching TRBD1. This CDR3 has 17 residues. Germline V gene lookup returns CDR1 MNHEY and CDR2 SVGAGI. Losses at the gene ends were 0 bases for V and 6 bases for J; bases not matched to a gene: 12. The CDR3 region is CASSYSSPGQGAFEQYF. Written as DNA, the CDR3 is TGTGCCAGCAGTTACTCTTCTCCGGGACAGGGCGCATTCGAGCAGTACTTC.

The V and J genes are TRBV20-1 and TRBJ1-2, with TRBD1 as a possible D gene (5 bases). The germline CDR1 and CDR2 sequences are DFQATT and SNEGSKA (reference sequence). Trimming removed 0 bases at V and 7 bases at J, with 15 bases between. CDR3 size: 14 residues. CDR3 region: CSARDLTGGAGYTF. The CDR3 region has the DNA TGCAGTGCTAGAGATTTGACGGGGGGTGCTGGCTACACCTTC.

This clonotype was observed at least ten times. The rearrangement joins TRBV30 to TRBJ2-7; TRBD1 matches 8 bases. After removal of 5 bases from V and 5 bases from J, the junction contained 5 bases not matched to a gene. The CDR3 is made up of 12 amino acids. Germline V gene data show CDR1 as GTSNPN and CDR2 as SVGIG (reference sequence). CDR3 bases: TGTGCCTGGGCGGGACAGGCAGACGAGCAGTACTTC. Translating gives CAWAGQADEQYF.

This clonotype was detected many times. The V gene is TRBV11-3, the J gene TRBJ2-1, with D unresolved. V lost 1 base to trimming and J lost 4 bases, with 20 bases between them. Germline V lookup: CDR1 SGHNT, CDR2 YENEEA. The CDR3 totals 18 residues. The CDR3, as DNA: TGTGCCAGCAGCTTAGGCCCCCGCCGCAAGACGGTATACAATGAGCAGTTCTTC. It translates to CASSLGPRRKTVYNEQFF.

At least ten counts were recorded for this clonotype. The rearrangement links TRBV29-1 to TRBJ1-1; D gene ambiguous. V was cut by 8 bases and J by 1 base, with 11 bases left in between. This CDR3 contains 12 residues. Germline loops: CDR1 SQVTM, CDR2 ANQGSEA. The CDR3 DNA is TGCAGCATCTGGAGCGGGAACACTGAAGCTTTCTTT. It codes for CSIWSGNTEAFF.

This clonotype was observed at least ten times. The J gene is TRBJ2-1, the V gene TRBV7-3; D assignment may be TRBD1 or TRBD2 (5 bases each). This CDR3 region has 15 residues. Per the germline V gene, CDR1 is SGHTA and CDR2 is FQGTGA. V lost 8 bases and J 7 bases, leaving 21 bases between the germline ends. The CDR3: CASARGSAPGNEQFF. In DNA, the CDR3 is TGTGCCAGCGCACGGGGTTCAGCTCCAGGGAATGAGCAGTTCTTC.

There are a few counts of this clonotype. CDR3 nucleotides: TGTGCCAGCAGCGTAGCCCCGGCAGGGGGCAATTCCAAAAACATTCAGTACTTC. Protein sequence: CASSVAPAGGNSKNIQYF. The chain has TRBV9 and TRBJ2-4, with 8 bases fitting TRBD1. V shed 0 bases, J shed 2 bases, and the junction held 10 bases outside the gene matches. The CDR3 totals 18 residues. Per the germline V gene, CDR1 is SGDLS and CDR2 is YYNGEE.

This clonotype was observed many times. J is TRBJ1-6 and V is TRBV2; TRBD1 is a possible D gene (5 bases). The CDR3 consists of 14 residues. The germline CDR1 and CDR2 sequences are SNHLY and FYNNEI. Trimming took off 4 bases at V and 1 base at J, with 5 bases between the two ends. The CDR3 here is CASSAGSYNSPLHF. Written as DNA, the CDR3 is TGTGCCAGCAGTGCAGGGTCCTATAATTCACCCCTCCACTTT.

This chain joins TRBV12-3 or TRBV12-4 and TRBJ2-7; D might be TRBD2 (6 bases). V dropped 5 bases and J dropped 7 bases, with 18 bases sitting between them. This CDR3 has 14 amino acids. CDR3 amino acids: CASSPRGTLREQYF. CDR3 bases: TGTGCCAGCAGTCCCCGGGGGACCCTTCGGGAGCAGTACTTC.

This clonotype was observed many times. V is TRBV11-2 and J is TRBJ2-5; D gene uncertain. Per germline, CDR1 SGHAT and CDR2 FQNNGV. This CDR3 comprises 11 residues. V was shortened by 5 bases and J by 4 bases, with 5 bases between the two germline ends. CDR3 sequence reads: CASSGTETQYF. The CDR3 DNA reads TGTGCCAGCAGCGGAACAGAGACCCAGTACTTC.

In its sample, this clonotype was seen a few times. The rearrangement uses TRBV7-9 and TRBJ2-3; 10 bases are a match to TRBD2. The trim removed 5 bases at V and 2 bases at J, leaving 13 bases unmatched. The CDR3 has 18 residues. Germline V gene lookup returns CDR1 SEHNR and CDR2 FQNEAQ (reference sequence). The CDR3 here is CASSTLPASGGLTDTQYF. Here the CDR3 DNA reads TGTGCCAGCAGCACCCTACCTGCTAGCGGGGGACTCACAGATACGCAGTATTTT.

The V call is TRBV7-9, the J call TRBJ1-3; no reliable D call. The germline CDR1 and CDR2 sequences are SEHNR and FQNEAQ (reference sequence). The V and J ends lost 5 bases and 3 bases respectively, with 5 bases between them. The CDR3 extends over 12 amino acids. The CDR3: CASSPDGNTIYF. CDR3 sequence (DNA): TGTGCCAGCAGCCCCGATGGAAACACCATATATTTT.

This clonotype has at least ten counts. The chain links TRBV30 to TRBJ2-3; tentatively, D is TRBD1 (6 bases). Germline V gene sequence: CDR1 GTSNPN, CDR2 SVGIG (reference sequence). Trimming took off 2 bases at V and 3 bases at J, with 9 bases between the two ends. CDR3 length equals 13 residues. CDR3 DNA sequence: TGTGCCTGGAGTACAGGGAAAACAGATACGCAGTATTTT. This translates into CAWSTGKTDTQYF.

This clonotype showed up many times. The chain uses TRBV5-1 and TRBJ1-4; 9 nucleotides align to TRBD1. This CDR3 comprises 15 residues. V shed 0 bases and J 8 bases; nucleotides not matched to a gene: 5. Germline-derived CDR1 and CDR2 are SGHRS and YFSETQ. CDR3 amino acids: CASSLAGQGSEKLFF. Written as DNA, the CDR3 is TGCGCCAGCAGCTTGGCGGGACAGGGATCGGAAAAACTGTTTTTT.

This clonotype was observed at least ten times. The chain carries TRBV2 and TRBJ1-2, with D possibly being TRBD1 (6 bases). CDR3 size: 14 residues. V lost 3 bases, J lost 0 bases, and 8 bases lay in between. The germline gives CDR1 SNHLY, CDR2 FYNNEI. CDR3 amino acids: CASSDGQSNYGYTF. CDR3 coding DNA: TGTGCCAGCAGTGATGGACAGTCTAACTATGGCTACACCTTC.

V usage is TRBV29-1 and J usage is TRBJ1-2; D is possibly TRBD1 (5 bases). Trimming left V 7 bases short and J 3 bases short, with 15 bases between. Per the germline V gene, CDR1 is SQVTM and CDR2 is ANQGSEA. The CDR3 consists of 13 residues. The CDR3 here is CSGTGGADYGYTF. Written as DNA, the CDR3 is TGCAGCGGAACAGGAGGGGCTGACTATGGCTACACCTTC. The complete variable domain, with remaining parts taken from reference TRBV29-1 and TRBJ1-2, reads SAVISQKPSRDICQRGTSLTIQCQVDSQVTMMFWYRQQPGQSLTLIATANQGSEATYESGFVIDKFPISRPNLTFSTLTVSNMSPEDSSIYLCSGTGGADYGYTFGSGTRLTVV.

This clonotype was counted between two and nine times. The genes are TRBV13 and TRBJ2-1; the D gene is possibly TRBD2 (5 bases). The V end was cut by 0 bases, the J end by 13 bases, with 13 bases between. Germline CDR1 reads PRHDT; CDR2 reads FYEKMQ (reference sequence). The CDR3 has 13 amino acids. The CDR3 nucleotides are TGTGCCAGCAGCTTAGGTGAGGGTCTTCAACAGTTCTTC. This encodes CASSLGEGLQQFF.